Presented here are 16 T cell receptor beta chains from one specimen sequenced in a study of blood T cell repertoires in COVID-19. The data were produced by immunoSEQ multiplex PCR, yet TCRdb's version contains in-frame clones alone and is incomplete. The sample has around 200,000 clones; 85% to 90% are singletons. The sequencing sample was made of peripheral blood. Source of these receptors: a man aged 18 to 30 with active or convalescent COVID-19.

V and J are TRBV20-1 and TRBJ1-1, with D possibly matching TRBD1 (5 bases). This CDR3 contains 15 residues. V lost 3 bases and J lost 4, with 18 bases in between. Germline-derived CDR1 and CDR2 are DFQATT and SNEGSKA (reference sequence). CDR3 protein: CSASQQDTLSTEAFF. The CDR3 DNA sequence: TGCAGTGCTAGTCAACAGGACACCCTCAGCACTGAAGCTTTCTTT.

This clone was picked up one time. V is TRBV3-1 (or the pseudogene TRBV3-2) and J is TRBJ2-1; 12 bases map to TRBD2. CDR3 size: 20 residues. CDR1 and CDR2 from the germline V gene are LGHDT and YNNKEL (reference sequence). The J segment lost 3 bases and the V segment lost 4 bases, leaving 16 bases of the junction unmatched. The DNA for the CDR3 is TGTGCCAGCAGCCCGACCTCCCGCCTTGGACTAGCGGGGAACTACAATGAGCAGTTCTTC. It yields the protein CASSPTSRLGLAGNYNEQFF.

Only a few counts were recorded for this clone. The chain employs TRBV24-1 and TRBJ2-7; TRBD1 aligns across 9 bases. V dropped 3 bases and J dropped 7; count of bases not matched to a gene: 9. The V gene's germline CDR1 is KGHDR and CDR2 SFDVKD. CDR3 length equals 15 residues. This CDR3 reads CATSDPRTGVWEQYF. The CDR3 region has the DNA TGTGCCACCAGTGATCCGCGGACAGGGGTATGGGAGCAGTACTTC.

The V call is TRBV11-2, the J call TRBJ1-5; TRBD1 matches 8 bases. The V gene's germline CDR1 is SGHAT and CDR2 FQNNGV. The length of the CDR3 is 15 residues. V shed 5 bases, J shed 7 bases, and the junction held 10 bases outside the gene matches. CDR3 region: CASSLQGAGLQPQHF. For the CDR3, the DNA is TGTGCCAGCAGCCTGCAGGGGGCTGGATTACAGCCCCAGCATTTT.

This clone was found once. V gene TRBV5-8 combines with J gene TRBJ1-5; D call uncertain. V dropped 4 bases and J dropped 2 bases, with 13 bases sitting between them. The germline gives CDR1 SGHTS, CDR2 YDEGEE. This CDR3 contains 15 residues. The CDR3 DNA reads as TGTGCCAGCAGCAGGCCCGGAGAGGGCAATCAGCCCCAGCATTTT. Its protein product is CASSRPGEGNQPQHF.

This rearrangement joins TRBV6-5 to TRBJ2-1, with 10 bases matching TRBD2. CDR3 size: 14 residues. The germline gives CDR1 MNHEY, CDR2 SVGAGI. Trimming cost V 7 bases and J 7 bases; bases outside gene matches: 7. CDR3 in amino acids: CASNPSGGGNEQFF. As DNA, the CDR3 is TGTGCCAGCAACCCTAGCGGGGGCGGGAATGAGCAGTTCTTC.

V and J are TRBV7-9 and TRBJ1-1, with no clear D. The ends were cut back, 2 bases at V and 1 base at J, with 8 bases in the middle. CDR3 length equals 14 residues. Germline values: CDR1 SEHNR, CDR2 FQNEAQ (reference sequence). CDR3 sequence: CASSLLFPNTEAFF. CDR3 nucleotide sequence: TGTGCCAGCAGCTTATTATTCCCGAACACTGAAGCTTTCTTT.

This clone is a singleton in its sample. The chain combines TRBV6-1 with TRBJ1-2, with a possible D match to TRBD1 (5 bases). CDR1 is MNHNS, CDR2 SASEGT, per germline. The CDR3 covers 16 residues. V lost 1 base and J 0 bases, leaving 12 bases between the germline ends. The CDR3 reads CASSEVPTDPNYGYTF. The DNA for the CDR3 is TGTGCCAGCAGTGAAGTCCCGACAGATCCTAACTATGGCTACACCTTC.

The CDR3 DNA is TGCGCCAGCAGCTTGGTCGCTAGCGGGAGTTATGAGCAGTTCTTC. Its translation: CASSLVASGSYEQFF. The rearrangement joins TRBV5-1 to TRBJ2-1; 10 positions match TRBD2. The CDR3 length is 15 residues. The V gene end was trimmed by 0 bases and the J gene end by 8 bases; junction bases not matched to a gene: 5. Germline V CDR1 and CDR2: SGHRS, YFSETQ. Full variable domain (outside the CDR3, taken from reference TRBV5-1 and TRBJ2-1): KAGVTQTPRYLIKTRGQQVTLSCSPISGHRSVSWYQQTPGQGLQFLFEYFSETQRNKGNFPGRFSGRQFSNSRSEMNVSTLELGDSALYLCASSLVASGSYEQFFGPGTRLTVL.

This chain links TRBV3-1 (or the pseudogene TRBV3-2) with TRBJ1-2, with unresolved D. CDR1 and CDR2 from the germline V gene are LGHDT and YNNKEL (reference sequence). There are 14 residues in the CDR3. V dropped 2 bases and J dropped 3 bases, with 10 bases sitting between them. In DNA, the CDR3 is TGTGCCAGCAGCCAAAGGGAGCACTACTATGGCTACACCTTC. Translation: CASSQREHYYGYTF.

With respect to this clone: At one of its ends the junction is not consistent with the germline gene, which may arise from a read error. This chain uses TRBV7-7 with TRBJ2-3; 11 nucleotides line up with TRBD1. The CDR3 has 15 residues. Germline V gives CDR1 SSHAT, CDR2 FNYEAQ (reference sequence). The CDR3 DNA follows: TGTGCTAGCAGCCCCGGGACAGGGGGTGGACATACGCAGTATTTT. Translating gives CASSPGTGGGHTQYF.

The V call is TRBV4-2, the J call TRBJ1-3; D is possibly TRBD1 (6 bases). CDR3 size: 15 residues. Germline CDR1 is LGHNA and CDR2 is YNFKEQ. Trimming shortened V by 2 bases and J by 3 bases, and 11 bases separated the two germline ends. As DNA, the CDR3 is TGTGCCAGCAGCCAAACAGGGTTAGGTGGAAACACCATATATTTT. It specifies CASSQTGLGGNTIYF.

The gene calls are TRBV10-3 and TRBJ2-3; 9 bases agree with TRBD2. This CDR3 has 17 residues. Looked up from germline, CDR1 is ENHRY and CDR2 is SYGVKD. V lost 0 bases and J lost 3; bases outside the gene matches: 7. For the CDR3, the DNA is TGTGCCATCAGTGAGTCTGGCCGACTAGCGGTAACAGATACGCAGTATTTT. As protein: CAISESGRLAVTDTQYF.

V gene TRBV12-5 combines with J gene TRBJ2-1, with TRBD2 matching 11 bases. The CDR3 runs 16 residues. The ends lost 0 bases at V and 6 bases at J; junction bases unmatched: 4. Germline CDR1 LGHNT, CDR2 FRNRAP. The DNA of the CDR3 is TGTGCTAGTGGTTTGGTACTGACTAGCGGGATCAATGAGCAGTTCTTC. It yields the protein CASGLVLTSGINEQFF.

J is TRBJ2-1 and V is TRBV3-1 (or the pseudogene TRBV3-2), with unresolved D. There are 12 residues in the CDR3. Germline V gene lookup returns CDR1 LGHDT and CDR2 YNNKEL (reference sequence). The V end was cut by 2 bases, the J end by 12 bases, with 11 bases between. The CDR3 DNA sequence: TGTGCCAGCAGCCAATTACGAGCTGGGCAGTTCTTC. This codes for CASSQLRAGQFF.

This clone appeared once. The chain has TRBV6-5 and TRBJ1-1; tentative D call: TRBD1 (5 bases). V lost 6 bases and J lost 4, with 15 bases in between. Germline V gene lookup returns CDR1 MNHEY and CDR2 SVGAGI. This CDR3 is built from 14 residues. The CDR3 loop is CASRAFQQGTEAFF. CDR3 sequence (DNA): TGTGCCAGCAGGGCGTTCCAGCAGGGCACTGAAGCTTTCTTT.